The 27 T cell receptor beta chains below come from one sample, sequenced in a study of T cells and copy number aberrations in small-cell lung cancer. The method was immunoSEQ multiplex PCR; TCRdb's version includes in-frame clones alone and lacks a portion of them. The sample lists 2,100 or so clones; approximately 80% were seen once. The material sequenced was tumor tissue. These receptors originate from a man aged 55 to 70 with small cell lung cancer.

This rearrangement joins TRBV2 to TRBJ1-1, with D possibly TRBD1 on 5 matching bases. Trimming left V 1 base short and J 4 bases short, with 13 bases between. The germline V gene has CDR1 SNHLY and CDR2 FYNNEI. The CDR3 covers 15 residues. The CDR3 loop reads CASSEGGLRGTEAFF. The CDR3 nucleotides read TGTGCCAGCAGTGAAGGGGGACTTAGGGGCACTGAAGCTTTCTTT. Variable domain in full (rest from reference TRBV2 and TRBJ1-1): EPEVTQTPSHQVTQMGQEVILRCVPISNHLYFYWYRQILGQKVEFLVSFYNNEISEKSEIFDDQFSVERPDGSNFTLKIRSTKLEDSAMYFCASSEGGLRGTEAFFGQGTRLTVV.

The rearrangement links TRBV7-6 to TRBJ2-1; D is unclear. Trimming stripped 8 bases from V and 5 bases from J, with 4 bases between. This CDR3 has 10 amino acids. The V gene's germline CDR1 is SGHVS and CDR2 FNYEAQ. CDR3 bases: TGTGCCAGCGCGAACAATGAGCAGTTCTTC. This encodes CASANNEQFF.

The chain employs TRBV13 and TRBJ1-1, with D perhaps matching TRBD1 (6 bases). The length of the CDR3 is 14 residues. CDR1 is PRHDT, CDR2 FYEKMQ, per germline (reference sequence). V was pared by 3 bases and J by 11 bases, with 19 bases between. This CDR3 is CASSFLSGQPGAFF. CDR3 bases: TGTGCCAGCAGCTTTTTGTCAGGACAGCCTGGGGCTTTCTTT.

The sample holds a few counts of this clone. V is TRBV10-3 and J is TRBJ2-2; 9 nucleotides agree with TRBD1. The CDR3 extends over 17 amino acids. V was pared by 2 bases and J by 1 base, with 5 bases of the junction left unmatched. Germline CDR1 is ENHRY and CDR2 is SYGVKD. CDR3 bases: TGTGCCATCAGTGAGGCCCCGGGACAGGGGAACACCGGGGAGCTGTTTTTT. Its translation: CAISEAPGQGNTGELFF.

V gene TRBV16 combines with J gene TRBJ2-2; no clear D. CDR1 KGHSY and CDR2 FQNENV come from the germline V gene. V was clipped by 2 bases and J by 3 bases, with 7 bases between them. This CDR3 is 14 amino acids long. CDR3 sequence: CASSQLADTGELFF. DNA for the CDR3: TGTGCCAGCAGCCAACTTGCGGACACCGGGGAGCTGTTTTTT.

V gene TRBV19 combines with J gene TRBJ1-3, with D possibly matching TRBD1 (6 bases). The V gene lost 4 bases and the J gene lost 1 base, with 8 bases spanning the gap. This CDR3 has 14 amino acids. CDR1 and CDR2 (germline): LNHDA, SQIVND (reference sequence). The CDR3 here is CASSKQGSGNTIYF. CDR3 DNA sequence: TGTGCCAGTAGTAAACAGGGATCTGGAAACACCATATATTTT.

This chain joins TRBV19 and TRBJ1-2; D might be TRBD1 (5 bases). CDR3 length: 16 amino acids. CDR1 LNHDA and CDR2 SQIVND come from the germline V gene (reference sequence). Trimming took off 5 bases at V and 1 base at J, with 17 bases between the two ends. The chain's CDR3 is CASSPRVGGDNYGYTF. CDR3 DNA: TGTGCCAGTAGTCCGCGCGTGGGAGGGGATAACTATGGCTACACCTTC.

The genes are TRBV7-3 and TRBJ2-5, with D possibly being TRBD2 (6 bases). Germline V gives CDR1 SGHTA, CDR2 FQGTGA. There are 15 residues in the CDR3. With 0 bases removed from V and 4 bases from J, the gap between germline ends came to 12 bases. CDR3 coding DNA: TGTGCCAGCAGCTTAACCGCGGGGATGGGAGAGACCCAGTACTTC. Translating gives CASSLTAGMGETQYF.

The chain joins TRBV4-3 to TRBJ1-4; 9 positions match TRBD1. The V gene's germline CDR1 is LGHNA and CDR2 YSLEER. The CDR3 totals 16 residues. V lost 0 bases and J lost 7; bases outside the gene matches: 6. The CDR3 DNA reads TGCGCCAGCAGCCAAGACCCGGGACAGGGAGGTGAAAAACTGTTTTTT. Residues: CASSQDPGQGGEKLFF.

This clone appeared a few times. The chain uses TRBV11-2 and TRBJ2-5, with D possibly matching TRBD2 (5 bases). Germline loops: CDR1 SGHAT, CDR2 FQNNGV. Trimming cost V 8 bases and J 3 bases, with 13 bases left between them. This CDR3 comprises 13 residues. The CDR3 spells CASRDYFKETQYF. In DNA form, the CDR3 reads TGTGCCAGCCGCGACTACTTTAAAGAGACCCAGTACTTC. Variable domain in full (rest from reference TRBV11-2 and TRBJ2-5): EAGVAQSPRYKIIEKRQSVAFWCNPISGHATLYWYQQILGQGPKLLIQFQNNGVVDDSQLPKDRFSAERLKGVDSTLKIQPAKLEDSAVYLCASRDYFKETQYFGPGTRLLVL.

J is TRBJ2-7 and V is TRBV7-3; 8 nucleotides agree with TRBD1. This CDR3 has 14 residues. Per germline, CDR1 SGHTA and CDR2 FQGTGA. V was clipped by 4 bases and J by 6 bases; unmatched bases: 8. The CDR3: CASSSGTGPSEQYF. The CDR3 DNA sequence: TGTGCCAGCAGCTCCGGGACAGGTCCCTCCGAGCAGTACTTC.

With regard to this clone: At one end, the junction sequence differs from germline, possibly due to a read error. Other DNA sequences in this sample translate to the same CDR3. The genes are TRBV19 and TRBJ2-2; D may be TRBD1 or TRBD2 (5 bases each). The CDR3 has 14 amino acids. CDR1 and CDR2 (germline): LNHDA, SQIVND (reference sequence). The CDR3: CASSMRRATGELFF. The CDR3 nucleotides are TGTGCCAGTAGTATGCGCAGGGCCACCGGGGAGTTGTTTTTT.

The chain couples TRBV29-1 to TRBJ2-1; no clear D. The ends were cut back, 3 bases at V and 3 bases at J, with 12 bases in the middle. The CDR3 has 14 residues. Germline assignment: CDR1 SQVTM and CDR2 ANQGSEA. CDR3 sequence: CSVDVSLSYNEQFF. As DNA, the CDR3 is TGCAGCGTTGATGTTTCCTTAAGCTACAATGAGCAGTTCTTC.

This chain links TRBV6-1 with TRBJ2-3, with D perhaps given as TRBD1 or TRBD2 (5 bases each). V was pared by 0 bases and J by 6 bases, with 19 bases between. Germline CDR1 and CDR2: MNHNS and SASEGT. The CDR3 has 17 amino acids. CDR3 loop: CASSEATGPRSRDTQYF. The CDR3 DNA reads as TGTGCCAGCAGTGAAGCGACGGGACCCAGGTCGCGCGATACGCAGTATTTT.

CDR3: CASSTDRLGYGYTF. CDR3 sequence (DNA): TGTGCCAGCAGTACGGACAGACTTGGCTATGGCTACACCTTC. This rearrangement joins TRBV28 to TRBJ1-2; TRBD1 is a possible D gene (6 bases). Trimming cost V 5 bases and J 4 bases, with 14 bases left between them. Germline CDR1 is MDHEN and CDR2 is SYDVKM. This CDR3 comprises 14 residues.

The chain couples TRBV4-3 to TRBJ2-7; 9 bases map to TRBD1. CDR3 length: 15 residues. Per the germline V gene, CDR1 is LGHNA and CDR2 is YSLEER. With 3 bases clipped from V and 2 bases from J, the junction kept 5 bases outside the gene matches. This chain's CDR3 is CASSQGTGRAYEQYF. CDR3 DNA sequence: TGCGCCAGCAGCCAGGGGACAGGGCGAGCCTACGAGCAGTACTTC.

A word on this clone: A read error may be the cause here, since a much bigger clone is one base away. Other DNA sequences in the sample encode the same CDR3. The rearrangement joins TRBV5-6 to TRBJ2-3, with TRBD2 as a possible D gene (6 bases). The CDR3 is 14 residues long. CDR1 and CDR2 from the germline V gene are SGHDT and YYEEEE. V was cut by 5 bases and J by 5 bases, with 15 bases left in between. The CDR3 here is CASSFGGSGDTQYF. CDR3 DNA sequence: TGTGCCAGCAGTTTTGGAGGGAGTGGAGATACGCAGTATTTT.

The V and J genes are TRBV19 and TRBJ2-5; 8 positions agree with TRBD1. V was clipped by 6 bases and J by 2 bases; unmatched bases: 2. The germline CDR1 and CDR2 sequences are LNHDA and SQIVND (reference sequence). The CDR3 length is 13 residues. The CDR3 here is CASRGTGQETQYF. The CDR3 DNA follows: TGTGCCAGTAGGGGGACAGGACAAGAGACCCAGTACTTC. Full variable domain (missing parts from reference TRBV19 and TRBJ2-5): DGGITQSPKYLFRKEGQNVTLSCEQNLNHDAMYWYRQDPGQGLRLIYYSQIVNDFQKGDIAEGYSVSREKKESFPLTVTSAQKNPTAFYLCASRGTGQETQYFGPGTRLLVL.

The V call is TRBV7-9, the J call TRBJ2-1; TRBD1 is a possible D gene (6 bases). V lost 1 base, J lost 0 bases, and 10 bases lay in between. Germline loops: CDR1 SEHNR, CDR2 FQNEAQ (reference sequence). CDR3 size: 16 residues. The CDR3, as DNA: TGTGCCAGCAGCTTAGAGGGGGATCGCTCCTACAATGAGCAGTTCTTC. Encoded protein: CASSLEGDRSYNEQFF.

The chain combines TRBV23-1 with TRBJ1-5; D is undetermined. TRBV23-1 counts as an open reading frame of uncertain function. Trimming left V 1 base short and J 5 bases short, with 9 bases between. The CDR3 runs 14 residues. CDR3 sequence: CASSQYSFDQPQHF. The CDR3 DNA sequence: TGCGCCAGCAGTCAATACAGTTTCGATCAGCCCCAGCATTTT.

In this sample, this clone turned up once. The rearrangement joins TRBV12-5 to TRBJ1-1; D uncertain. Trimming removed 5 bases from V and 1 base from J, with 2 bases in between. The CDR3 contains 11 residues. From germline, CDR1 is LGHNT and CDR2 FRNRAP. CDR3 residues: CASGRNTEAFF. In DNA form, the CDR3 reads TGTGCTAGTGGTAGGAACACTGAAGCTTTCTTT.

The V gene is TRBV18, the J gene TRBJ1-1; D gene ambiguous. This CDR3 is built from 13 residues. In germline, CDR1 is KGHSH, CDR2 LQKENI. The germline V and J ends were trimmed by 5 bases and 1 base, with 8 bases remaining between them. The chain's CDR3 is CASSSLRNTEAFF. The CDR3 DNA follows: TGTGCCAGCTCAAGCCTCAGGAACACTGAAGCTTTCTTT. The full variable domain, with the rest looked up from reference TRBV18 and TRBJ1-1, is NAGVMQNPRHLVRRRGQEARLRCSPMKGHSHVYWYRQLPEEGLKFMVYLQKENIIDESGMPKERFSAEFPKEGPSILRIQQVVRGDSAAYFCASSSLRNTEAFFGQGTRLTVV.

This clone rates as large. The chain has TRBV19 and TRBJ2-1; 14 nucleotides align to TRBD2. There are 14 residues in the CDR3. V lost 8 bases to trimming and J lost 5 bases; unmatched junction nucleotides: 2. The V gene's germline CDR1 is LNHDA and CDR2 SQIVND (reference sequence). The CDR3 nucleotides are TGTGCCAGTCGACTAGCGGGGGGGAACAATGAGCAGTTCTTC. It specifies CASRLAGGNNEQFF.

This clone was detected a few times. V and J are TRBV7-9 and TRBJ2-3; D uncertain. Trimming took off 10 bases at V and 1 base at J, with 15 bases between the two ends. The CDR3 covers 14 residues. CDR1 and CDR2 from the germline V gene are SEHNR and FQNEAQ (reference sequence). The CDR3 coding sequence is TGTGCCACCTCCTCGTCGAGTGGCACAGATACGCAGTATTTT. Encoded protein: CATSSSSGTDTQYF. The full variable domain, its missing parts supplied by reference TRBV7-9 and TRBJ2-3, is DTGVSQNPRHKITKRGQNVTFRCDPISEHNRLYWYRQTLGQGPEFLTYFQNEAQLEKSRLLSDRFSAERPKGSFSTLEIQRTEQGDSAMYLCATSSSSGTDTQYFGPGTRLTVL.

V usage is TRBV5-6 and J usage is TRBJ1-5; D is uncertain. V was pared by 0 bases and J by 0 bases, with 13 bases between. Germline CDR1 is SGHDT and CDR2 is YYEEEE. There are 17 residues in the CDR3. The CDR3 DNA follows: TGTGCCAGCAGCTTGGGGGCAGGAAAGTATAGCAATCAGCCCCAGCATTTT. Its protein product is CASSLGAGKYSNQPQHF.

CDR3 region: CASSRGTGGQKTNEKLFF. CDR3 DNA: TGTGCCAGCAGCCGTGGGACAGGGGGACAAAAAACTAATGAAAAACTGTTTTTT. The gene calls are TRBV5-4 and TRBJ1-4; 11 positions match TRBD1. The CDR3 contains 18 residues. Germline V CDR1 and CDR2: SGHNT, YYREEE (reference sequence). V lost 4 bases to trimming and J lost 1 base; unmatched junction nucleotides: 9.

V gene TRBV28 combines with J gene TRBJ2-3; no firm D call. Germline V gene sequence: CDR1 MDHEN, CDR2 SYDVKM. The CDR3 consists of 15 residues. V was cut by 7 bases and J by 4 bases, with 18 bases left in between. In DNA, the CDR3 is TGTGCCAGCACTGTCGGAAGGGCCGCATCAGATACGCAGTATTTT. Translation: CASTVGRAASDTQYF.